Following are 17 T cell receptor beta chains from one sample sequenced in a study of T-cell reconstitution after alpha-beta-depleted transplantation in children. The TCRbeta library was prepared with unique molecular identifiers. TCRdb re-analysed the PCR reads in MiXCR, keeping a single row per CDR3 protein. Found here are 500,000 or so distinct CDR3 sequences, 9.5% to 12% of them singletons; the top ten hold 11% to 15%. The sample here was PBMCs, mostly from graft donor cells, taken 180 days after TCRalphabeta/CD19-depleted stem cell transplant. The receptors derive from a female patient between 2 and 15 years old who had a stem cell transplant for aplastic anemia, so the T cells may come from the graft donor.

The chain recombines TRBV20-1 with TRBJ2-1; no firm D call. The V end was cut by 5 bases, the J end by 5 bases, with 16 bases between. Germline V CDR1 and CDR2: DFQATT, SNEGSKA (reference sequence). CDR3 length: 14 residues. CDR3 in DNA: TGCAGTGCTGACGACTGGCAAGTTGACAATGAGCAGTTCTTC. The encoded protein is CSADDWQVDNEQFF.

V gene TRBV10-3 combines with J gene TRBJ2-5, with TRBD1 identical over 9 bases. There are 14 residues in the CDR3. The germline V gene encodes CDR1 ENHRY and CDR2 SYGVKD. The ends lost 6 bases at V and 5 bases at J; junction bases unmatched: 7. The CDR3, as DNA: TGTGCCATCAGAACTACAGGGGGCCGGGAGACCCAGTACTTC. Translated: CAIRTTGGRETQYF.

This clonotype was seen ten or more times. This chain joins TRBV29-1 and TRBJ2-7; a weak D match, TRBD2 (6 bases). The CDR3 has 13 amino acids. Trimming removed 4 bases from V and 2 bases from J, with 12 bases in between. CDR1 and CDR2 from the germline V gene are SQVTM and ANQGSEA. Here the CDR3 reads CSVVGREAYEQYF. In DNA form, the CDR3 reads TGCAGCGTTGTAGGCAGGGAGGCCTACGAGCAGTACTTC.

The chain couples TRBV7-2 to TRBJ1-1; TRBD1 aligns across 7 bases. The junction had 9 bases not matched to a gene; V was cut back by 5 bases and J by 0 bases. Per the germline V gene, CDR1 is SGHTA and CDR2 is FQGNSA. This CDR3 is built from 16 residues. The CDR3 region is CASSHDRETMNTEAFF. In DNA form, the CDR3 reads TGTGCCAGCAGCCATGACAGGGAAACAATGAACACTGAAGCTTTCTTT.

In this sample, this clonotype turned up a few times. The chain links TRBV28 to TRBJ1-5, with D possibly TRBD1 on 5 matching bases. The CDR3 runs 15 residues. Trimming pared 5 bases from V and 6 bases from J, leaving 17 bases between. Germline-derived CDR1 and CDR2 are MDHEN and SYDVKM. The CDR3 DNA reads as TGTGCCAGCAGTCTAAGGCTCGTGGGGGTTCAGCCCCAGCATTTT. It translates to CASSLRLVGVQPQHF.

This clonotype showed up just a few times. V and J are TRBV9 and TRBJ2-1; 10 bases agree with TRBD1. The CDR3 has 16 residues. The V and J ends lost 3 bases and 7 bases, in that order; junction bases with no gene match: 10. The V gene's germline CDR1 is SGDLS and CDR2 YYNGEE. CDR3: CASSGSPGQGSNEQFF. CDR3 DNA: TGTGCCAGCAGCGGTTCCCCGGGACAGGGGTCGAATGAGCAGTTCTTC.

V usage is TRBV5-6 and J usage is TRBJ1-2; D uncertain. Germline V gene lookup returns CDR1 SGHDT and CDR2 YYEEEE. The CDR3 is 13 amino acids. V shed 4 bases and J shed 4 bases, with 11 bases lying between them. The CDR3 nucleotides are TGTGCCAGCAGCCCCTTCCTGGCCTATGGCTACACCTTC. Residues: CASSPFLAYGYTF.

This clonotype was counted between two and nine times. The chain joins TRBV28 to TRBJ2-4, with TRBD2 identical over 7 bases. After removal of 1 base from V and 6 bases from J, the junction contained 6 bases not matched to a gene. Per germline, CDR1 MDHEN and CDR2 SYDVKM. This CDR3 has 15 amino acids. The CDR3 bases are TGTGCCAGCAGTTTATACCGGGAGGTTTTAAACATTCAGTACTTC. It codes for CASSLYREVLNIQYF.

This chain connects TRBV7-8 to TRBJ2-1, with D possibly matching TRBD1 (6 bases). Germline values: CDR1 SGHVS, CDR2 FQNEAQ. The CDR3 spans 16 residues. The ends were cut back, 5 bases at V and 4 bases at J, with 18 bases in the middle. The CDR3 here is CASSPRGITGYNEQFF. The DNA of the CDR3 is TGTGCCAGCAGCCCGAGGGGAATAACAGGGTACAATGAGCAGTTCTTC.

There are many counts of this clonotype. The CDR3, as DNA: TGCGCCAGCAGCTTAAGTGGCCTCCTCGTC. Protein: CASSLSGLLV. The rearrangement links TRBV5-1 to TRBJ2-7; no clear D gene. The CDR3 has 10 amino acids. Germline-derived CDR1 and CDR2 are SGHRS and YFSETQ.

This clonotype has more than one count but fewer than ten. The CDR3 DNA is TGCGCCAGCGGCGACGGAGTTGGGACTGAAGCTTTCTTT. This translates into CASGDGVGTEAFF. The rearrangement uses TRBV5-1 and TRBJ1-1, with D hard to call. Germline CDR1 and CDR2: SGHRS and YFSETQ. Trimming cost V 7 bases and J 5 bases, with 15 bases left between them. There are 13 residues in the CDR3.

The count of this clonotype is one. The DNA of the CDR3 is TGTGCCAGCAGGAACGACAGGGGACAACTTATTCGCCCAAGTTCGAACACCGGGGAGCTGTTTTTT. This sequence encodes CASRNDRGQLIRPSSNTGELFF. The gene calls are TRBV2 and TRBJ2-2, with TRBD1 matching 8 bases. The CDR3 runs to 22 residues. Trimming cost V 6 bases and J 0 bases; bases outside gene matches: 24. The V gene's germline CDR1 is SNHLY and CDR2 FYNNEI.

The chain has TRBV5-1 and TRBJ2-7; 7 bases align to TRBD1. J was trimmed by 6 bases and V by 4 bases; bases with no gene match: 10. The CDR3 consists of 14 residues. CDR1 and CDR2 (germline): SGHRS, YFSETQ. The CDR3 DNA reads TGCGCCAGCAGCCCCCGGGACAGCTCGCCCGAGCAGTACTTC. Translated: CASSPRDSSPEQYF.

The table lists this clonotype with a few counts. V usage is TRBV29-1 and J usage is TRBJ2-2, with 8 bases that match TRBD2. Germline CDR1 and CDR2: SQVTM and ANQGSEA. CDR3 length equals 17 residues. Trimming at V came to 5 bases and at J to 1 base, leaving 12 bases not matched to a gene. This chain's CDR3 is CSVSLSGRGGNTGELFF. CDR3 nucleotide sequence: TGCAGCGTTTCCCTCAGCGGGAGAGGCGGGAACACCGGGGAGCTGTTTTTT.

The chain recombines TRBV28 with TRBJ2-5; the D gene is possibly TRBD2 (6 bases). Trimming stripped 7 bases from V and 3 bases from J, with 15 bases between. The CDR3 sequence is 14 residues long. Germline lookup yields CDR1 MDHEN and CDR2 SYDVKM. CDR3 loop: CASNVIGGEETQYF. The CDR3 nucleotides read TGTGCCAGCAATGTTATTGGCGGGGAAGAGACCCAGTACTTC.

This clonotype was counted a few times. J is TRBJ1-1 and V is TRBV25-1, with D hard to call. The CDR3 covers 12 residues. CDR1 is MGHDK and CDR2 is SYGVNS in the germline V gene. Deletions cut 5 bases from V and 7 bases from J, with 11 bases between. The CDR3 DNA follows: TGTGCCAGCAGTAACCGGGCCGATGAAGCTTTCTTT. Its translation: CASSNRADEAFF.

This clonotype was observed a handful of times. The chain has TRBV29-1 and TRBJ2-7; 9 bases map to TRBD2. This CDR3 is 12 amino acids long. From germline, CDR1 is SQVTM and CDR2 ANQGSEA. J was trimmed by 5 bases and V by 8 bases; bases with no gene match: 7. DNA of the CDR3: TGCAGCTTCCGTAGCGGGAGCCACGAGCAGTACTTC. Residues: CSFRSGSHEQYF.